The clone carrying this TCR beta chain appeared a few times. Its antigen is not known. This record comes from a study of T cells in Graves' hyperthyroidism and ophthalmopathy. Overall study results and limits: In validation, the model predicted ophthalmopathy. These predictions came a median about 6.5 months before onset.

The CDR3 runs 16 residues. CDR1 is LGHDT, CDR2 YNNKEL, per germline (reference sequence). The V gene end was trimmed by 0 bases and the J gene end by 6 bases; junction bases not matched to a gene: 5. Amplification of TCR beta CDR3 regions was performed using RNA transcripts as template. HTBI primers drove first-round RT-PCR of the TCR CDR3. TCRdb processed the multiplex PCR reads anew with MiXCR; each CDR3 protein has one entry. The sample lists about 640,000 distinct CDR3 sequences, about 20% occurring once. V usage is TRBV3-1 and J usage is TRBJ2-1; 10 bases fit TRBD2. Sequencing was carried out using blood. The clonotype was recovered from a man younger than 45 with Graves' ophthalmopathy. The CDR3 here is CASSQDTASGSNEQFF. CDR3 sequence (DNA): TGTGCCAGCAGCCAAGACACGGCTAGCGGGAGCAATGAGCAGTTCTTC.